What follows are 12 T cell receptor beta chains derived from one specimen sequenced in a study of T cell changes during pregnancy in multiple sclerosis. Method: immunoSEQ multiplex PCR; TCRdb's copy keeps in-frame clones and lacks some. The sample has tens of thousands of clones, 91% seen once; the top ten hold over 0.65%. The input for sequencing was peripheral blood, taken in the second trimester of pregnancy. The origin of the receptors is a female donor with multiple sclerosis, enrolled in a pregnancy study.

This chain uses TRBV7-2 with TRBJ1-4; 8 bases map to TRBD1. The V segment lost 1 base and the J segment 8 bases; nucleotides outside the gene matches: 6. Germline assignment: CDR1 SGHTA and CDR2 FQGNSA. CDR3 length: 15 amino acids. CDR3 region: CASSLGTGRVEKLFF. The CDR3 nucleotides read TGTGCCAGCAGCTTAGGGACAGGGAGAGTGGAAAAACTGTTTTTT.

The chain couples TRBV10-3 to TRBJ2-7, with D uncertain. CDR1 is ENHRY, CDR2 SYGVKD, per germline. The CDR3 is 14 amino acids. With 3 bases removed from V and 2 bases from J, the gap between germline ends came to 11 bases. CDR3 nucleotide sequence: TGTGCCATCAGTGAAAGAGGCAGACCCTACGAGCAGTACTTC. This translates into CAISERGRPYEQYF.

The rearrangement links TRBV6-1 to TRBJ2-7; D is possibly TRBD2 (6 bases). From germline, CDR1 is MNHNS and CDR2 SASEGT. The CDR3 sequence is 12 residues long. The ends were cut back, 4 bases at V and 3 bases at J, with 7 bases in the middle. CDR3 sequence: CASSGLDYEQYF. Here the CDR3 DNA reads TGTGCCAGCAGTGGACTAGACTACGAGCAGTACTTC.

The chain couples TRBV6-6 to TRBJ2-7, with D possibly TRBD1 on 8 matching bases. The length of the CDR3 is 13 residues. Trimming shortened V by 5 bases and J by 6 bases, and 14 bases separated the two germline ends. The germline V gene has CDR1 MNHNY and CDR2 SVGAGI (reference sequence). Here the CDR3 reads CASSDRGGLEQYF. The CDR3 DNA follows: TGTGCCAGCAGTGACAGGGGAGGGCTCGAGCAGTACTTC.

This clone showed up just once. This rearrangement joins TRBV6-1 to TRBJ2-5; a weak D match, TRBD1 (5 bases). V shed 0 bases and J shed 1 base, with 6 bases lying between them. The germline CDR1 and CDR2 sequences are MNHNS and SASEGT. The CDR3 has 14 residues. CDR3 in amino acids: CASSEAGPQETQYF. CDR3 DNA sequence: TGTGCCAGCAGTGAAGCGGGGCCCCAAGAGACCCAGTACTTC.

This clone has just one count. The V call is TRBV9, the J call TRBJ2-2, with D possibly TRBD2 on 6 matching bases. CDR3 length equals 13 residues. Germline assignment: CDR1 SGDLS and CDR2 YYNGEE. The ends were cut back, 4 bases at V and 9 bases at J, with 13 bases in the middle. The CDR3 DNA reads TGTGCCAGCAGCTACCGGAGGGTCAGGGAGCTGTTTTTT. As protein: CASSYRRVRELFF.

J is TRBJ1-4 and V is TRBV5-1; 9 bases align to TRBD1. The CDR3 is made up of 14 amino acids. V was pared by 0 bases and J by 7 bases, with 1 base of the junction left unmatched. CDR1 is SGHRS, CDR2 YFSETQ, per germline. The CDR3 DNA reads as TGCGCCAGCAGCTTGGACAGGGGGCCTGAAAAACTGTTTTTT. Encoded protein: CASSLDRGPEKLFF.

The chain uses TRBV7-2 and TRBJ2-7, with 10 bases lining up with TRBD2. CDR3 size: 16 residues. Per the germline V gene, CDR1 is SGHTA and CDR2 is FQGNSA. J lost 3 bases, V lost 1 base, and 6 bases had no gene match. CDR3 DNA sequence: TGTGCCAGCAGCTTAGATCTAGCGGGGGCGGTCTACGAGCAGTACTTC. Translated, it gives CASSLDLAGAVYEQYF.

The chain recombines TRBV29-1 with TRBJ1-4, with D perhaps TRBD1 (5 bases). V lost 2 bases and J 8 bases, leaving 12 bases between the germline ends. Germline V gene data show CDR1 as SQVTM and CDR2 as ANQGSEA. The CDR3 has 13 amino acids. CDR3 sequence reads: CSVELRAGEKLFF. CDR3 nucleotides: TGCAGCGTTGAACTCAGGGCCGGCGAAAAACTGTTTTTT.

The chain links TRBV9 to TRBJ2-3, with 13 bases matching TRBD2. Germline assignment: CDR1 SGDLS and CDR2 YYNGEE. The V and J ends lost 0 bases and 2 bases, in that order; junction bases with no gene match: 3. This CDR3 has 17 residues. Here the CDR3 DNA reads TGTGCCAGCAGCGTAGGAGGGACTAGCGGGGTCACAGATACGCAGTATTTT. This sequence encodes CASSVGGTSGVTDTQYF. The full variable domain, rest sourced from reference TRBV9 and TRBJ2-3, is DSGVTQTPKHLITATGQRVTLRCSPRSGDLSVYWYQQSLDQGLQFLIQYYNGEERAKGNILERFSAQQFPDLHSELNLSSLELGDSALYFCASSVGGTSGVTDTQYFGPGTRLTVL.

The genes are TRBV5-4 and TRBJ2-5; 7 bases match TRBD2. The DNA end lines up better with TRBJ2-7; the J call may be wrong. CDR3 length equals 15 residues. CDR1 SGHNT and CDR2 YYREEE come from the germline V gene (reference sequence). The CDR3: CASSLGGAGSYEQYF. The DNA of the CDR3 is TGTGCCAGCAGCTTGGGGGGAGCGGGGTCCTACGAGCAGTACTTC.

V is TRBV5-1 and J is TRBJ2-1; 14 bases fit TRBD2. CDR1 and CDR2 (germline): SGHRS, YFSETQ. Trimming removed 5 bases from V and 8 bases from J; junction bases left unmatched: 3. The CDR3 extends over 14 amino acids. CDR3 nucleotides: TGCGCCAGCAGGACTAGCGGGGGGGCATATGAGCAGTTCTTC. Amino acid sequence: CASRTSGGAYEQFF.